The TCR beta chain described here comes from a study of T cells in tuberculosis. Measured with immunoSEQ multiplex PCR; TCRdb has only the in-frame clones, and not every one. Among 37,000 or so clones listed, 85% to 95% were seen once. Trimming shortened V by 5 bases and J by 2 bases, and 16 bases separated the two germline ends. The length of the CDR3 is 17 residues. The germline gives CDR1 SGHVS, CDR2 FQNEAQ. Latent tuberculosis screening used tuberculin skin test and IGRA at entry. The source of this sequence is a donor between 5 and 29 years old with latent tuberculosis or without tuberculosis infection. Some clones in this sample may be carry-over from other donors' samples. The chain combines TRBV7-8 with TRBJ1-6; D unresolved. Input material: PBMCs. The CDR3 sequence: CASSPEFTLTYNSPLHF. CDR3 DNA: TGTGCCAGCAGCCCTGAATTCACTTTGACCTATAATTCACCCCTCCACTTT.